This TCR beta chain was documented in a study of T cells after yellow fever vaccination. This clonotype appeared many times. Its antigen is still unknown. Findings and caveats of the study: Contaminants from the bulk population, in the form of abundant clonotypes, could be found in FACS-sorted repertoires.

Germline CDR1 reads MGHRA; CDR2 reads YSYEKL. With 2 bases removed from V and 4 bases from J, the gap between germline ends came to 9 bases. The length of the CDR3 is 14 residues. Using its own MiXCR run on the 5' RACE reads, TCRdb lists one record per CDR3 protein. The repertoire holds a few hundred thousand distinct CDR3 sequences, with roughly 6.2% as singletons. This chain connects TRBV4-1 to TRBJ2-1, with TRBD1 as a possible D gene (5 bases). Sample: PBMCs, taken 5 days after the yellow fever booster vaccination. The TCR was taken from a man in his thirties or forties who received the YFV17D yellow fever vaccine. The CDR3 loop reads CASSQQQVYNEQFF. CDR3 DNA: TGCGCCAGCAGCCAACAACAGGTATACAATGAGCAGTTCTTC.